These 18 T cell receptor beta chains were all obtained from the same sample, sequenced in a study of T cells in Graves' hyperthyroidism and ophthalmopathy (dated by TCRdb to between 2019 and 2020). The library was produced with multiplex PCR. Sequencing used an Illumina HiSeq 2000. Amplification of TCR beta CDR3 regions was carried out from RNA transcripts. The first round of RT-PCR for the TCR CDR3 was performed with the HTBI primer set and the Qiagen OneStep RT-PCR kit. TCRdb reprocessed the public reads (quality trimming at Q25 with fastp, clone calling with MiXCR) and kept in-frame beta chains. Duplicate CDR3 protein sequences are folded into a single record with the most common DNA and genes. The table for this sample lists 730,000 or so distinct CDR3 sequences; around 20% of them were counted only once. The ten largest account for over 15% of the sample. The sequenced sample consisted of blood. The receptors were gathered from a woman in her 50s with Graves' hyperthyroidism that later progressed to Graves' ophthalmopathy.

Of note for this clonotype: A much larger clone is a single base away; this may be a read error. The chain combines TRBV9 with TRBJ1-1; D unresolved. CDR1 is SGDLS and CDR2 is YYNGEE in the germline V gene. The CDR3 extends over 14 amino acids. The CDR3 DNA reads TGTGCCAGCGGCGTAACCCCGGCGAACACTGAAGCTTTCTTT. This sequence encodes CASGVTPANTEAFF. The complete variable domain, with remaining parts taken from reference TRBV9 and TRBJ1-1, reads DSGVTQTPKHLITATGQRVTLRCSPRSGDLSVYWYQQSLDQGLQFLIQYYNGEERAKGNILERFSAQQFPDLHSELNLSSLELGDSALYFCASGVTPANTEAFFGQGTRLTVV.

This clonotype was recorded many times. The chain joins TRBV11-1 to TRBJ1-2; D uncertain. The CDR3 loop spans 14 amino acids. Germline-derived CDR1 and CDR2 are SGHAT and FQDESV (reference sequence). V was trimmed by 1 base and J by 4 bases, leaving 10 bases between them. CDR3: CASSLGQLSYGYTF. The CDR3 DNA is TGTGCCAGCAGCTTAGGTCAGCTCAGCTATGGCTACACCTTC.

This clonotype was recorded many times. The rearrangement joins TRBV3-1 to TRBJ1-6; unclear D gene. V lost 0 bases to trimming and J lost 10 bases, with 4 bases between them. There are 12 residues in the CDR3. CDR1 and CDR2 (germline): LGHDT, YNNKEL (reference sequence). CDR3 residues: CASSQEASPLHF. Written as DNA, the CDR3 is TGTGCCAGCAGCCAAGAAGCCTCACCCCTCCACTTT.

A few counts support this clonotype. With a much larger clone just one base away, this may be a read error. The chain carries TRBV3-1 and TRBJ1-2; 9 nucleotides line up with TRBD1. The CDR3 is made up of 15 amino acids. From germline, CDR1 is LGHDT and CDR2 YNNKEL (reference sequence). CDR3 sequence: CASGQADRGYFGYTF. The CDR3 DNA sequence: TGTGCCAGCGGCCAAGCGGACAGGGGATATTTTGGCTACACCTTC.

The sample holds many counts of this clonotype. V gene TRBV30 combines with J gene TRBJ1-4; D not resolved. The germline gives CDR1 GTSNPN, CDR2 SVGIG (reference sequence). Trimming stripped 0 bases from V and 0 bases from J, with 8 bases between. The CDR3 extends over 15 amino acids. The CDR3 reads CAWSVGLSTNEKLFF. The CDR3 DNA sequence: TGTGCCTGGAGTGTAGGACTTTCAACTAATGAAAAACTGTTTTTT.

At least ten counts were recorded for this clonotype. V is TRBV11-2 and J is TRBJ1-1; maybe TRBD1 (5 bases). Trimming removed 1 base at V and 6 bases at J, with 12 bases between. The CDR3 totals 14 residues. CDR1 and CDR2 (germline): SGHAT, FQNNGV. In DNA form, the CDR3 reads TGTGCCAGCAGCTTAGTTCCGGCGGGGCCTGAAGCTTTCTTT. Translation gives CASSLVPAGPEAFF.

This clonotype was found many times. The rearrangement joins TRBV11-2 to TRBJ1-1; 7 nucleotides align to TRBD1. CDR3 length equals 14 residues. Trimming took 2 bases from V and 7 from J; bases not matched to a gene: 7. Germline V CDR1 and CDR2: SGHAT, FQNNGV. CDR3 loop: CASSLQGVVDEAFF. The CDR3 nucleotides read TGTGCCAGCAGCTTACAGGGGGTCGTCGATGAAGCTTTCTTT.

A remark on this clonotype: It may be a read error: a sequence one base away is much more abundant. This rearrangement joins TRBV3-1 to TRBJ1-2; maybe TRBD1 (6 bases). The ends were cut back, 4 bases at V and 6 bases at J, with 21 bases in the middle. The V gene's germline CDR1 is LGHDT and CDR2 YNNKEL (reference sequence). The CDR3 extends over 16 amino acids. The CDR3 loop reads CASSLERGRAGDGYTF. In nucleotides, the CDR3 is TGTGCCAGCAGCCTAGAACGGGGGCGGGCAGGGGATGGCTACACCTTC.

The count of this clonotype is one. V and J are TRBV13 and TRBJ1-2; tentative D call: TRBD1 (5 bases). This CDR3 is 14 amino acids long. Between the trimmed V and J ends, which lost 0 bases and 8 bases, there was a span of 13 bases. Germline lookup yields CDR1 PRHDT and CDR2 FYEKMQ (reference sequence). The CDR3 DNA is TGTGCCAGCAGCTTAGGCGGCAGGGTAGGAGGCTACACCTTC. This codes for CASSLGGRVGGYTF.

The sample holds many counts of this clonotype. The CDR3 DNA is TGTGCCAGCAGCCTGAGCGGGAGACCCACCTATACGCAGTATTTT. Translating gives CASSLSGRPTYTQYF. The chain has TRBV3-1 and TRBJ2-3, with TRBD2 matching 8 bases. Germline V CDR1 and CDR2: LGHDT, YNNKEL (reference sequence). V was clipped by 4 bases and J by 7 bases; unmatched bases: 10. The CDR3 consists of 15 residues.

The table lists this clonotype with many counts. The rearrangement joins TRBV12-3 or TRBV12-4 to TRBJ2-7, with D maybe TRBD1 (6 bases). CDR3 length equals 14 residues. V lost 4 bases, J lost 3 bases, and 13 bases lay in between. As DNA, the CDR3 is TGTGCCAGCAGTTCTACGACAGGAGTCTACGAGCAGTACTTC. Its translation is CASSSTTGVYEQYF.

This clonotype was counted at least ten times. The chain carries TRBV7-6 and TRBJ2-2, with 10 bases fitting TRBD2. Germline CDR1 and CDR2: SGHVS and FNYEAQ. The ends lost 0 bases at V and 5 bases at J; junction bases unmatched: 3. This CDR3 contains 16 residues. CDR3 coding DNA: TGTGCCAGCAGCTTAGCTGGTAGCGGGGGGACCGGGGAGCTGTTTTTT. Protein: CASSLAGSGGTGELFF.

This clonotype was detected only a few times. This chain links TRBV12-3 or TRBV12-4 with TRBJ1-1; D unresolved. The length of the CDR3 is 17 residues. The V end was cut by 1 base, the J end by 5 bases, with 20 bases between. CDR3: CASSLGAGNSGRTEAFF. As DNA, the CDR3 is TGTGCCAGCAGTTTAGGGGCAGGTAACTCCGGCAGGACTGAAGCTTTCTTT.

This clonotype occurred a few times. J is TRBJ1-2 and V is TRBV12-5, with D maybe TRBD1 (5 bases). Germline CDR1 is LGHNT and CDR2 is FRNRAP. V lost 1 base and J 0 bases, leaving 12 bases between the germline ends. This CDR3 has 16 amino acids. This chain's CDR3 is CASGLGGDSANYGYTF. The CDR3 DNA reads as TGTGCTAGTGGTTTGGGAGGGGACTCAGCTAACTATGGCTACACCTTC.

V gene TRBV11-2 combines with J gene TRBJ1-4; D remains unclear. CDR3 length: 13 residues. V lost 1 base to trimming and J lost 7 bases, with 7 bases between them. The germline V gene has CDR1 SGHAT and CDR2 FQNNGV. The CDR3 bases are TGTGCCAGCAGCTTAGGCTACCTTGAAAAACTGTTTTTT. Translated: CASSLGYLEKLFF.

A few counts support this clonotype. The V call is TRBV6-1, the J call TRBJ2-7; D may be TRBD1 (5 bases). The germline gives CDR1 MNHNS, CDR2 SASEGT. There are 12 residues in the CDR3. V lost 5 bases, J lost 7 bases, and 12 bases lay in between. CDR3 nucleotides: TGTGCCAGCAGTCCCCAGGGATGGGAGCAGTACTTC. Its protein product is CASSPQGWEQYF.

The chain uses TRBV6-5 and TRBJ1-5, with D hard to call. V was cut by 0 bases and J by 5 bases, with 14 bases left in between. Germline-derived CDR1 and CDR2 are MNHEY and SVGAGI. The CDR3 sequence is 16 residues long. CDR3 protein: CASSYSFGQPHQPQHF. CDR3 in DNA: TGTGCCAGCAGTTACTCCTTTGGTCAACCCCATCAGCCCCAGCATTTT.

V gene TRBV10-2 combines with J gene TRBJ1-2; TRBD1 matches 7 bases. V was clipped by 0 bases and J by 5 bases; unmatched bases: 9. There are 16 residues in the CDR3. CDR1 WSHSY and CDR2 SAAADI come from the germline V gene. The CDR3 reads CASSESRRTGRYGYTF. CDR3 coding DNA: TGCGCCAGCAGTGAGTCGCGTAGGACAGGTCGATATGGCTACACCTTC.